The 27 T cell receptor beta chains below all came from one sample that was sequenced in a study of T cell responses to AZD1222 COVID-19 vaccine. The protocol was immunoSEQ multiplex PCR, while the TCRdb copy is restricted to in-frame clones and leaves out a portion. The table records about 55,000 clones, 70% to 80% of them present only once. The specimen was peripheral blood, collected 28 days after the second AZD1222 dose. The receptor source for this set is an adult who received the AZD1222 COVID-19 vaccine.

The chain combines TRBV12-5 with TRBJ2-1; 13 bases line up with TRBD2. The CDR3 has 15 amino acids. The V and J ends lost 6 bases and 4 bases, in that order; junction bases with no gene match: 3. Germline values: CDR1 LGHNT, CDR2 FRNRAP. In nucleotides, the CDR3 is TGTGCTAGTGGGATGGGACTAGCGGGATACAATGAGCAGTTCTTC. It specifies CASGMGLAGYNEQFF.

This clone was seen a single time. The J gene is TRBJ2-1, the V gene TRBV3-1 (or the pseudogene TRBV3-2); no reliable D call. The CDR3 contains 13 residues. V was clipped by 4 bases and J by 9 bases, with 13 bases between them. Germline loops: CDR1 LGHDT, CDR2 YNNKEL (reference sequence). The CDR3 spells CASSPPDSGEQFF. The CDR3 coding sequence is TGTGCCAGCAGCCCGCCCGACTCTGGTGAGCAGTTCTTC.

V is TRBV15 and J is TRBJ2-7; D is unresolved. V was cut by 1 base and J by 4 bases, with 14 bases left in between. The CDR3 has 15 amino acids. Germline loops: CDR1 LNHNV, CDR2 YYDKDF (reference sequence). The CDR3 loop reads CATSRGGPKRYEQYF. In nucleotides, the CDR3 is TGTGCCACCAGCAGAGGCGGCCCTAAGAGATACGAGCAGTACTTC.

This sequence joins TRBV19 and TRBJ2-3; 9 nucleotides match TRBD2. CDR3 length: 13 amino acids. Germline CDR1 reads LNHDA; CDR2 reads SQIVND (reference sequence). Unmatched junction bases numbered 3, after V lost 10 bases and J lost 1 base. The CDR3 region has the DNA TGTGCCACCATAGCGGGGGGCACAGATACGCAGTATTTT. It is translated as CATIAGGTDTQYF.

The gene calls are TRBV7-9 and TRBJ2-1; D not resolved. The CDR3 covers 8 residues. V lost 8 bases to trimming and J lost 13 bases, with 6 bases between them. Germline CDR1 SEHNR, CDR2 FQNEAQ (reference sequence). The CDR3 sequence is CASENQFF. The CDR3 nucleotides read TGTGCCAGCGAGAACCAGTTCTTC.

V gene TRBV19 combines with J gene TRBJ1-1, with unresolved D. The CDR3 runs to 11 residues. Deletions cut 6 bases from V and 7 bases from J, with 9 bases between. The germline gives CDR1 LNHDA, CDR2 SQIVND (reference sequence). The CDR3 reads CASSLTSEAFF. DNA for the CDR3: TGTGCCAGTAGCCTTACAAGTGAAGCTTTCTTT.

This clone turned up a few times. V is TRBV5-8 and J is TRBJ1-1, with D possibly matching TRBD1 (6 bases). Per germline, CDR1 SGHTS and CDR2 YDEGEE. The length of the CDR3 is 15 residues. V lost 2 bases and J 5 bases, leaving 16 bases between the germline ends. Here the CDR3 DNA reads TGTGCCAGCAGCTTTCAAACACAGGGCCGAACTGAAGCTTTCTTT. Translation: CASSFQTQGRTEAFF. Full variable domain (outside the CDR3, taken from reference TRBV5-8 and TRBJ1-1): EAGVTQSPTHLIKTRGQQATLRCSPISGHTSVYWYQQALGLGLQFLLWYDEGEERNRGNFPPRFSGRQFPNYSSELNVNALELEDSALYLCASSFQTQGRTEAFFGQGTRLTVV.

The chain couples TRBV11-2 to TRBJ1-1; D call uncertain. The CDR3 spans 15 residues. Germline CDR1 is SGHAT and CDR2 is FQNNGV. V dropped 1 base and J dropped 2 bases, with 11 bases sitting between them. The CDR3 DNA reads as TGTGCCAGCAGCTTAGGTCCAGCACTTAACACTGAAGCTTTCTTT. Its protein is CASSLGPALNTEAFF.

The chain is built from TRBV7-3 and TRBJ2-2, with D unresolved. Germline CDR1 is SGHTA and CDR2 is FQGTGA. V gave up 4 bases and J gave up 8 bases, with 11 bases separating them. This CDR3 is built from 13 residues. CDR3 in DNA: TGTGCCAGCAGCTCCCGTACGTGGGGGGAGCTGTTTTTT. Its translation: CASSSRTWGELFF.

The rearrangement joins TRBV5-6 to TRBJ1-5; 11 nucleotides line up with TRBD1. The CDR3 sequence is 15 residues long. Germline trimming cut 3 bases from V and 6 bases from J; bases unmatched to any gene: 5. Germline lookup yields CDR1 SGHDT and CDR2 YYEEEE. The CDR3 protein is CASSSTGTGGQPQHF. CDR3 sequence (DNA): TGTGCCAGCAGCTCAACCGGGACAGGGGGTCAGCCCCAGCATTTT. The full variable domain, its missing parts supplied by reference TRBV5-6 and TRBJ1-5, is DAGVTQSPTHLIKTRGQQVTLRCSPKSGHDTVSWYQQALGQGPQFIFQYYEEEERQRGNFPDRFSGHQFPNYSSELNVNALLLGDSALYLCASSSTGTGGQPQHFGDGTRLSIL.

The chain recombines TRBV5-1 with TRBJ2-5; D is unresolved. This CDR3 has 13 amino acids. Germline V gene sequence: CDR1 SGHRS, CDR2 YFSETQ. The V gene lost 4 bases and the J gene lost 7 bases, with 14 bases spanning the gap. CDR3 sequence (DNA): TGCGCCAGCAGCCCGGTACCTGGCGGGACCCAGTACTTC. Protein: CASSPVPGGTQYF. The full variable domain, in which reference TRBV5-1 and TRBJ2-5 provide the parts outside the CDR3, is KAGVTQTPRYLIKTRGQQVTLSCSPISGHRSVSWYQQTPGQGLQFLFEYFSETQRNKGNFPGRFSGRQFSNSRSEMNVSTLELGDSALYLCASSPVPGGTQYFGPGTRLLVL.

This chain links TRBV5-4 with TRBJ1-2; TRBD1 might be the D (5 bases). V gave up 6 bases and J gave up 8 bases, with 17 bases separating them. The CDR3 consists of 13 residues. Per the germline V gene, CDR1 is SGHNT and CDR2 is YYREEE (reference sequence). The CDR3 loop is CASTENRGAGYTF. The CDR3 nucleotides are TGTGCCAGCACCGAGAATAGAGGGGCGGGCTACACCTTC.

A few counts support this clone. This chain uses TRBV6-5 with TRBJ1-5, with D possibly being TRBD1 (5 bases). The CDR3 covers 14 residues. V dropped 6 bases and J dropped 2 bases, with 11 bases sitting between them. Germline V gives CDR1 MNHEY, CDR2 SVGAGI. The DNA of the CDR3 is TGTGCCAGCAGCTCGGGGGGGGGCAATCAGCCCCAGCATTTT. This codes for CASSSGGGNQPQHF.

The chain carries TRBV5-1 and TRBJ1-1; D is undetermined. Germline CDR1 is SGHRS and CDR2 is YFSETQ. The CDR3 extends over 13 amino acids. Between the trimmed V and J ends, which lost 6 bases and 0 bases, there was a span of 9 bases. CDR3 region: CASNSMVNTEAFF. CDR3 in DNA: TGCGCCAGCAATTCTATGGTGAACACTGAAGCTTTCTTT.

CDR3 sequence reads: CASSPWTGGMGEQYF. CDR3 DNA: TGCGCCAGCAGCCCTTGGACAGGGGGCATGGGGGAGCAGTACTTC. This chain uses TRBV5-1 with TRBJ2-7; TRBD1 matches at 11 bases. CDR1 is SGHRS and CDR2 is YFSETQ in the germline V gene. CDR3 length equals 15 residues. The junction had 10 bases not matched to a gene; V was cut back by 4 bases and J by 7 bases.

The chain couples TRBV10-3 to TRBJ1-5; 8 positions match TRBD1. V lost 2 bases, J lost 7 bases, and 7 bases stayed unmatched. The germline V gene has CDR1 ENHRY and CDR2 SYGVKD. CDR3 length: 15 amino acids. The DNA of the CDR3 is TGTGCCATCAGTGAGCTTCAGGGGGCAAGGCAGCCCCAGCATTTT. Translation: CAISELQGARQPQHF.

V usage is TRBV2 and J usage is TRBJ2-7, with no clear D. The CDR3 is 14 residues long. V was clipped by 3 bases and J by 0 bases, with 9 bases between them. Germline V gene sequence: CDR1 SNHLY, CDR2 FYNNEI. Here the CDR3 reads CASSEGVISYEQYV. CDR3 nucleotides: TGTGCCAGCAGTGAGGGCGTTATCTCCTACGAGCAGTACGTC.

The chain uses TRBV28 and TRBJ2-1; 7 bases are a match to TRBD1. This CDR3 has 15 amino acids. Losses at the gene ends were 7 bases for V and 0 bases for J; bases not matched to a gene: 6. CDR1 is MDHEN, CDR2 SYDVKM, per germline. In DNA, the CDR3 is TGTGCCAGCACCGAGGCAGGGGGCTCCTACAATGAGCAGTTCTTC. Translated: CASTEAGGSYNEQFF. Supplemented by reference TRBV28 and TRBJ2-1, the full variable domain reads DVKVTQSSRYLVKRTGEKVFLECVQDMDHENMFWYRQDPGLGLRLIYFSYDVKMKEKGDIPEGYSVSREKKERFSLILESASTNQTSMYLCASTEAGGSYNEQFFGPGTRLTVL.

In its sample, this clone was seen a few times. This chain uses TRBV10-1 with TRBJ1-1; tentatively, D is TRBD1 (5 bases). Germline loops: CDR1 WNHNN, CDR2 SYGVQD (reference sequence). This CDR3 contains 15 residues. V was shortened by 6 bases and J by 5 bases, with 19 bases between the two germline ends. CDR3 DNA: TGCGCCAGCAGGCTCGGGTTCGAGGGACGGACTGAAGCTTTCTTT. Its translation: CASRLGFEGRTEAFF.

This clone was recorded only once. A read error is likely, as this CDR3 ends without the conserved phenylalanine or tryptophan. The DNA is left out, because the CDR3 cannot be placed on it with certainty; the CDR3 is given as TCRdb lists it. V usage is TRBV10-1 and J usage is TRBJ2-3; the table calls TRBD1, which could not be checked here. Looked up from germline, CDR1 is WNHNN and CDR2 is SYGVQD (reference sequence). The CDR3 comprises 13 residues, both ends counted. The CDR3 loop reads CASSDLGQGPECR.

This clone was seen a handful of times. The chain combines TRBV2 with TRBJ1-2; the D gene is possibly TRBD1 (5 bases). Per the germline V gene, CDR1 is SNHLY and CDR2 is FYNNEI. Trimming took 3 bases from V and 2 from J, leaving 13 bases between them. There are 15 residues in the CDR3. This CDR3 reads CASSEPVGLNYGYTF. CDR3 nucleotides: TGTGCCAGCAGTGAGCCGGTGGGGCTCAACTATGGCTACACCTTC.

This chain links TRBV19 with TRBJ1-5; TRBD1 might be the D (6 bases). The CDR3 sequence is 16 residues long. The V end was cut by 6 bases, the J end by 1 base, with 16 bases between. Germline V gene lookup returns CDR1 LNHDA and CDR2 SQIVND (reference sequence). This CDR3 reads CASRTQGWGSNQPQHF. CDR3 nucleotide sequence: TGTGCCAGTAGGACACAGGGTTGGGGGAGCAATCAGCCCCAGCATTTT.

The DNA for the CDR3 is TGTGCCACCGGGACAGGTGGAAACACCATATATTTT. Its protein product is CATGTGGNTIYF. This chain connects TRBV3-1 (or the pseudogene TRBV3-2) to TRBJ1-3; TRBD1 matches 8 bases. Germline V gene data show CDR1 as LGHDT and CDR2 as YNNKEL (reference sequence). This CDR3 contains 12 residues. The trim removed 10 bases at V and 3 bases at J, leaving 2 bases unmatched.

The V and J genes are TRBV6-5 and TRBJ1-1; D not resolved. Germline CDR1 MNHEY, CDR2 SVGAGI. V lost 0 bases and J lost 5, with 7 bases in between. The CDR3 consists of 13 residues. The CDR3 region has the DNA TGTGCCAGCAGTTACTCGTCCAGAACTGAAGCTTTCTTT. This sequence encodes CASSYSSRTEAFF.

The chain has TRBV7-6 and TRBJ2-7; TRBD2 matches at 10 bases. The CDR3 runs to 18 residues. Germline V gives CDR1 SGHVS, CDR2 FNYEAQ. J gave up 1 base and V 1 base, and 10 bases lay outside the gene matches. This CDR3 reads CASSLVPSGSRGSYEQYF. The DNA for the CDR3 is TGTGCCAGCAGCTTAGTTCCTAGCGGGAGCAGGGGATCCTACGAGCAGTACTTC.

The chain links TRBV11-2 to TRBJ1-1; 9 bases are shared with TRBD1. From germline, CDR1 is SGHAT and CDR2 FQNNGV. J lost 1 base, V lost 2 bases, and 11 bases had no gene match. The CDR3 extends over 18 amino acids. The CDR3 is CASSLNRQGEYTNTEAFF. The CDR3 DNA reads TGTGCCAGCAGCTTAAACCGACAGGGGGAGTACACGAACACTGAAGCTTTCTTT.

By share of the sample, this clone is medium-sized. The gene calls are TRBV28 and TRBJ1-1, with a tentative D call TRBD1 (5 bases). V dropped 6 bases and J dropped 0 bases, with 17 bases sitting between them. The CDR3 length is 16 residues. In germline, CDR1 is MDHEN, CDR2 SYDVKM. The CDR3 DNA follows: TGTGCCAGCAGCACCATATTACGGGGCTTGAACACTGAAGCTTTCTTT. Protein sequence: CASSTILRGLNTEAFF. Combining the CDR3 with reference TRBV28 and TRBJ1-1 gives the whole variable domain DVKVTQSSRYLVKRTGEKVFLECVQDMDHENMFWYRQDPGLGLRLIYFSYDVKMKEKGDIPEGYSVSREKKERFSLILESASTNQTSMYLCASSTILRGLNTEAFFGQGTRLTVV.